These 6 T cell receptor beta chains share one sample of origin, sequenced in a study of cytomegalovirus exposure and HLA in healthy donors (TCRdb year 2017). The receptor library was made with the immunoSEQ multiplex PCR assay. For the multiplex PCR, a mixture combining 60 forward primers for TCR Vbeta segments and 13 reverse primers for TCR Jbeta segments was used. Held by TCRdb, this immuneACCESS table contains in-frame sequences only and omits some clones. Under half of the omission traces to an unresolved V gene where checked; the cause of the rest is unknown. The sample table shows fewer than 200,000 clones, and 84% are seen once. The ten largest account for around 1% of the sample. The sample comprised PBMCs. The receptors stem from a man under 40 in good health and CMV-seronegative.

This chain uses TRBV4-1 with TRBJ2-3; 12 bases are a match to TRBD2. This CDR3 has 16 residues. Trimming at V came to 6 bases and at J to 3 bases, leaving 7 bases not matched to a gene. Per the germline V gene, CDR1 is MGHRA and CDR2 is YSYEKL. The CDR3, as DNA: TGCGCCAGCAGTTGGGCGACTAGCGGGGGAACAGATACGCAGTATTTT. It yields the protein CASSWATSGGTDTQYF.

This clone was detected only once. CDR3: CASSRDRGRQPQHF. In nucleotides, the CDR3 is TGTGCCAGTAGTAGGGACAGGGGACGTCAGCCCCAGCATTTT. The chain has TRBV19 and TRBJ1-5; TRBD1 agrees at 10 bases. This CDR3 comprises 14 residues. Germline V CDR1 and CDR2: LNHDA, SQIVND (reference sequence). V dropped 4 bases and J dropped 6; count of bases not matched to a gene: 3. Full variable domain (outside the CDR3, taken from reference TRBV19 and TRBJ1-5): DGGITQSPKYLFRKEGQNVTLSCEQNLNHDAMYWYRQDPGQGLRLIYYSQIVNDFQKGDIAEGYSVSREKKESFPLTVTSAQKNPTAFYLCASSRDRGRQPQHFGDGTRLSIL.

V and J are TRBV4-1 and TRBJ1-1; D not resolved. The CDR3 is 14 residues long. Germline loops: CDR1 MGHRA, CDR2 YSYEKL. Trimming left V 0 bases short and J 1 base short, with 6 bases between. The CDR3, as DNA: TGCGCCAGCAGCCAAGAACCGGGGAACACTGAAGCTTTCTTT. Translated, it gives CASSQEPGNTEAFF.

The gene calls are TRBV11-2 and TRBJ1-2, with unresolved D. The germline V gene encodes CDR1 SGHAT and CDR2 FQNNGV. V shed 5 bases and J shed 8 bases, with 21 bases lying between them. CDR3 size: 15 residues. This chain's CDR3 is CASSNVVAEVGGYTF. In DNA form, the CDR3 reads TGTGCCAGCAGCAATGTAGTGGCAGAGGTTGGAGGCTACACCTTC.

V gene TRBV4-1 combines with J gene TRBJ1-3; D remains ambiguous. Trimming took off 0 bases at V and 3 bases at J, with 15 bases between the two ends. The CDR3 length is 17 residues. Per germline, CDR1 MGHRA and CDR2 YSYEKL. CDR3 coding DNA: TGCGCCAGCAGCCAAGATGGAGTCAGATCAGATGGAAACACCATATATTTT. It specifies CASSQDGVRSDGNTIYF.

CDR3 amino acids: CASSSGTSGSSDTQYF. CDR3 DNA: TGCGCCAGCAGCTCCGGGACTAGCGGGAGTTCAGATACGCAGTATTTT. V gene TRBV5-1 combines with J gene TRBJ2-3; TRBD2 aligns across 14 bases. The CDR3 contains 16 residues. CDR1 is SGHRS, CDR2 YFSETQ, per germline. The trim removed 3 bases at V and 4 bases at J, leaving 4 bases unmatched.